This entry features one T cell receptor beta chain sequence. This sample was included in a study of blood T cell repertoires in COVID-19. Data came from immunoSEQ multiplex PCR; TCRdb stores just in-frame clones and leaves some out. The sample records roughly 100,000 clones, around 92% being singletons. In germline, CDR1 is MNHEY, CDR2 SVGAGI. V was pared by 6 bases and J by 8 bases, with 9 bases of the junction left unmatched. CDR3 length equals 13 residues. The sequenced sample was peripheral blood. The receptor's source is an older woman with acute or convalescent COVID-19. The chain joins TRBV6-5 to TRBJ1-2; 7 bases fit TRBD1. The CDR3 here is CASSATGADGYTF. The CDR3 DNA follows: TGTGCCAGCAGCGCCACAGGGGCCGACGGCTACACCTTC.